The next 23 T cell receptor beta chains were all read from a single sample in a study of T cell responses to AZD1222 COVID-19 vaccine. Assay: immunoSEQ multiplex PCR; the TCRdb copy retains only in-frame clones and omits some. The sample gives 100,000 to 150,000 clones, about 90% of which show up once; less than 2% is in the top ten. The sequenced sample was peripheral blood, obtained on day 0 of AZD1222 vaccination. These receptor sequences come from an adult in good health.

The rearrangement joins TRBV3-1 (or the pseudogene TRBV3-2) to TRBJ2-5, with 7 bases fitting TRBD2. V lost 1 base and J lost 1; bases outside the gene matches: 6. In germline, CDR1 is LGHDT, CDR2 YNNKEL (reference sequence). The CDR3 is 16 amino acids. DNA of the CDR3: TGTGCCAGCAGCCAAGCAAGACTAGCAGTCCAAGAGACCCAGTACTTC. It is translated as CASSQARLAVQETQYF.

The chain employs TRBV5-4 and TRBJ1-2; tentative D call: TRBD1 (6 bases). Per germline, CDR1 SGHNT and CDR2 YYREEE (reference sequence). The CDR3 spans 15 residues. With 6 bases removed from V and 6 bases from J, the gap between germline ends came to 21 bases. Here the CDR3 reads CASNIGVRQANGYTF. CDR3 in DNA: TGTGCCAGCAACATTGGGGTGAGACAGGCGAATGGCTACACCTTC.

The count of this clone is one. The chain recombines TRBV5-1 with TRBJ2-7; tentatively, D is TRBD1 or TRBD2 (5 bases each). CDR1 and CDR2 from the germline V gene are SGHRS and YFSETQ. V was cut by 5 bases and J by 5 bases, with 29 bases left in between. This CDR3 spans 18 amino acids. The CDR3 reads CASRVLAGTYKGLDEQYF. The DNA of the CDR3 is TGCGCCAGCAGGGTTTTGGCAGGGACGTATAAGGGCCTGGACGAGCAGTACTTC. Variable domain in full (rest from reference TRBV5-1 and TRBJ2-7): KAGVTQTPRYLIKTRGQQVTLSCSPISGHRSVSWYQQTPGQGLQFLFEYFSETQRNKGNFPGRFSGRQFSNSRSEMNVSTLELGDSALYLCASRVLAGTYKGLDEQYFGPGTRLTVT.

The chain carries TRBV11-2 and TRBJ2-5, with TRBD2 matching 7 bases. The CDR3 has 13 amino acids. V was pared by 6 bases and J by 14 bases, with 15 bases of the junction left unmatched. Germline-derived CDR1 and CDR2 are SGHAT and FQNNGV. The CDR3 DNA reads TGTGCCAGCAGACCCTCGGCTAGCGGCCTAACTTACTTC. Protein: CASRPSASGLTYF.

This rearrangement joins TRBV5-5 to TRBJ1-2; 7 nucleotides match TRBD1. Trimming at V came to 0 bases and at J to 1 base, leaving 6 bases not matched to a gene. Germline assignment: CDR1 SGHKS and CDR2 YYEKEE (reference sequence). CDR3 length equals 16 residues. The CDR3 sequence is CASSLADRANNYGYTF. CDR3 sequence (DNA): TGTGCCAGCAGCTTGGCTGACAGGGCGAATAACTATGGCTACACCTTC.

The chain uses TRBV4-3 and TRBJ1-6; no firm D call. V dropped 0 bases and J dropped 11 bases, with 8 bases sitting between them. This CDR3 spans 13 amino acids. Germline CDR1 LGHNA, CDR2 YSLEER. CDR3 DNA sequence: TGCGCCAGCAGCCAAGATCCTGGGGCACCCCTCCACTTT. As protein: CASSQDPGAPLHF.

The V and J genes are TRBV12-3 or TRBV12-4 and TRBJ2-1; D possibly corresponds to TRBD2 (6 bases). Between the trimmed V and J ends, which lost 8 bases and 7 bases, there was a span of 9 bases. The CDR3 spans 11 residues. The CDR3 reads CASGGINEQFF. The CDR3 DNA follows: TGTGCCAGCGGCGGGATAAATGAGCAGTTCTTC.

The chain carries TRBV5-1 and TRBJ2-7, with 7 bases lining up with TRBD1. In germline, CDR1 is SGHRS, CDR2 YFSETQ. CDR3 length equals 17 residues. V lost 0 bases, J lost 2 bases, and 11 bases stayed unmatched. CDR3 sequence (DNA): TGCGCCAGCAGCTTGGGGGGCGTTGGGACAGCCACCTACGAGCAGTACTTC. Its translation is CASSLGGVGTATYEQYF.

The V call is TRBV28, the J call TRBJ1-2, with unresolved D. Trimming shortened V by 7 bases and J by 2 bases, and 20 bases separated the two germline ends. The CDR3 runs to 16 residues. CDR1 and CDR2 from the germline V gene are MDHEN and SYDVKM. The CDR3: CASTSAEVKSNYGYTF. The DNA of the CDR3 is TGTGCCAGCACCTCTGCCGAGGTCAAGTCCAACTATGGCTACACCTTC.

The V and J genes are TRBV27 and TRBJ2-7; 10 bases agree with TRBD1. Germline CDR1 MNHEY, CDR2 SMNVEV (reference sequence). V was pared by 4 bases and J by 3 bases, with 6 bases of the junction left unmatched. This CDR3 comprises 15 residues. This CDR3 reads CASSSAGTGDYEQYF. DNA of the CDR3: TGTGCCAGCAGTTCGGCCGGGACAGGGGACTACGAGCAGTACTTC.

This clone has a single count. The chain uses TRBV28 and TRBJ2-7, with 7 positions matching TRBD2. Germline lookup yields CDR1 MDHEN and CDR2 SYDVKM. The length of the CDR3 is 14 residues. The ends lost 2 bases at V and 0 bases at J; junction bases unmatched: 1. The DNA of the CDR3 is TGTGCCAGCAGTTTAATAGCGGGCTCCTACGAGCAGTACTTC. It specifies CASSLIAGSYEQYF.

J is TRBJ2-1 and V is TRBV7-3; 8 bases line up with TRBD2. V lost 5 bases and J lost 0; bases outside the gene matches: 3. The CDR3 is made up of 15 amino acids. Germline CDR1 SGHTA, CDR2 FQGTGA. The DNA for the CDR3 is TGTGCCAGCAGCCTCAGCGGGAGCTCCTACAATGAGCAGTTCTTC. Protein sequence: CASSLSGSSYNEQFF.

The CDR3 DNA reads TGTGCCAGCAGTTTGACAGCCTACAATGAGCAGTTCTTC. Amino acids: CASSLTAYNEQFF. J is TRBJ2-1 and V is TRBV6-5; TRBD1 might be the D (5 bases). CDR3 size: 13 residues. V was shortened by 4 bases and J by 2 bases, with 6 bases between the two germline ends. Germline CDR1 reads MNHEY; CDR2 reads SVGAGI.

V gene TRBV27 combines with J gene TRBJ2-1, with 16 bases identical to TRBD2. CDR1 is MNHEY, CDR2 SMNVEV, per germline (reference sequence). The J segment lost 10 bases and the V segment lost 3 bases, leaving 24 bases of the junction unmatched. The CDR3 loop spans 22 amino acids. The CDR3 region has the DNA TGTGCCAGCAGTTTCCGGACAGGGGGTTTGGGGACTAGCGGGAGGGCCTACCGGGAGCAGTTCTTC. Amino acid sequence: CASSFRTGGLGTSGRAYREQFF.

CDR3 coding DNA: TGCGCCAGCACCAGCATCCTGAACACTGAAGCTTTCTTT. Its protein product is CASTSILNTEAFF. The J gene is TRBJ1-1, the V gene TRBV5-1; no reliable D call. CDR1 and CDR2 from the germline V gene are SGHRS and YFSETQ. The CDR3 length is 13 residues. V was shortened by 6 bases and J by 0 bases, with 9 bases between the two germline ends.

To note about this clone: One end of the junction varies from germline; a read error may be responsible. The gene calls are TRBV7-7 and TRBJ2-7; D gene uncertain. From germline, CDR1 is SSHAT and CDR2 FNYEAQ (reference sequence). The CDR3 loop spans 13 amino acids. Here the CDR3 DNA reads TGTGCTAGCAGCTATTCCGGTTGGGACGAGCAGTACTTC. It translates to CASSYSGWDEQYF.

This clone showed up just once. The chain uses TRBV6-5 and TRBJ1-1; a possible D gene is TRBD1 (6 bases). Germline-derived CDR1 and CDR2 are MNHEY and SVGAGI. This CDR3 contains 15 residues. The V end lost 6 bases, the J end lost 1 base, and 15 bases lay between the germline ends. The CDR3 loop is CASRAGRGENTEAFF. The CDR3 nucleotides are TGTGCCAGCAGAGCAGGAAGGGGGGAGAACACTGAAGCTTTCTTT.

Remarks on this clone: Additional DNA sequences in this sample encode the identical CDR3. The chain carries TRBV9 and TRBJ1-3; the D is unclear. Germline values: CDR1 SGDLS, CDR2 YYNGEE. The CDR3 runs to 15 residues. V was clipped by 0 bases and J by 0 bases, with 7 bases between them. CDR3 amino acids: CASSVEGNSGNTIYF. The DNA of the CDR3 is TGTGCCAGCAGCGTAGAAGGTAACTCTGGAAACACCATATATTTT.

This chain uses TRBV4-3 with TRBJ2-3; D call uncertain. The germline V gene encodes CDR1 LGHNA and CDR2 YSLEER. The CDR3 is made up of 13 amino acids. V was trimmed by 2 bases and J by 4 bases, leaving 7 bases between them. CDR3 loop: CASSQNQADTQYF. CDR3 coding DNA: TGCGCCAGCAGCCAAAATCAGGCAGATACGCAGTATTTT.

This chain uses TRBV19 with TRBJ2-7, with 7 bases aligning to TRBD1. Germline V gives CDR1 LNHDA, CDR2 SQIVND (reference sequence). With V trimmed by 6 bases and J by 2 bases, 10 bases remained unmatched. CDR3 size: 15 residues. Written as DNA, the CDR3 is TGTGCCAGTAGGCTGGAACAGGGGCCCCCCTACGAGCAGTACTTC. The encoded protein is CASRLEQGPPYEQYF.

The chain couples TRBV28 to TRBJ1-5; D is undetermined. The V end was cut by 8 bases, the J end by 3 bases, with 11 bases between. Looked up from germline, CDR1 is MDHEN and CDR2 is SYDVKM. This CDR3 comprises 13 residues. The CDR3 region has the DNA TGTGCCAGCGTTAAGGACTACAATCAGCCCCAGCATTTT. Encoded protein: CASVKDYNQPQHF. Combining the CDR3 with reference TRBV28 and TRBJ1-5 gives the whole variable domain DVKVTQSSRYLVKRTGEKVFLECVQDMDHENMFWYRQDPGLGLRLIYFSYDVKMKEKGDIPEGYSVSREKKERFSLILESASTNQTSMYLCASVKDYNQPQHFGDGTRLSIL.

The J gene is TRBJ1-5, the V gene TRBV28; a weak D match, TRBD1 (6 bases). The V end lost 2 bases, the J end lost 5 bases, and 16 bases lay between the germline ends. From germline, CDR1 is MDHEN and CDR2 SYDVKM. The CDR3 has 16 amino acids. The CDR3, as DNA: TGTGCCAGCAGTTTACTACGGGGGGCAGTTTATCAGCCCCAGCATTTT. Its translation: CASSLLRGAVYQPQHF.

This clone was seen once. The chain has TRBV5-1 and TRBJ2-1; D uncertain. The germline V gene has CDR1 SGHRS and CDR2 YFSETQ. This CDR3 region has 14 residues. Trimming cost V 4 bases and J 0 bases, with 8 bases left between them. This chain's CDR3 is CASSGPGSYNEQFF. The CDR3 region has the DNA TGCGCCAGCAGCGGGCCGGGCTCCTACAATGAGCAGTTCTTC.